The T cell receptor (beta chain) described here comes from a study of CD8+ T cells in alopecia areata. Turning to the study itself: At a dose of 5 to 10 mg twice daily, oral tofacitinib was given to treated patients.

Trimming stripped 2 bases from V and 9 bases from J, with 9 bases between. Germline-derived CDR1 and CDR2 are SGHRS and YFSETQ. The CDR3 is 12 amino acids. Following extraction, RNA underwent reverse transcription to cDNA, which served as the sequencing template. TCRdb keeps only in-frame clones here, not all; method: immunoSEQ multiplex PCR. The profile shows 110,000 to 150,000 clones, around 50% of them singletons. Study results and limitations: Patients shared TCRs less clearly than mice did, possibly for HLA-related reasons.

As for this clone: The antigen remains undetermined.

Specimens obtained from alopecia areata patients comprised lesional scalp punch biopsies and peripheral blood. Sorting of PBMCs yielded the CD4+ and CD8+ T cells. This receptor was obtained from a human donor with alopecia areata. The specimen was CD4+ T cells sorted from blood, collected at week 0. The chain is built from TRBV5-1 and TRBJ2-1; possible D gene TRBD2, 6 bases. The CDR3 loop is CASSFSGGEQFF. The DNA of the CDR3 is TGCGCCAGCAGCTTCTCCGGGGGTGAGCAGTTCTTC.